The 9 T cell receptor beta chains given below trace back to one sample, sequenced in a study of blood T cell repertoires in COVID-19. TCRdb's table, derived via immunoSEQ multiplex PCR, lists solely in-frame clones and lacks some. In the table there are 310,000 or so clones, approximately 90% of which are singletons. Sample: PBMCs or T cells enriched from blood (not recorded which). The receptors shown here come from a woman aged 18-29 years who had recovered from COVID-19.

The chain combines TRBV5-1 with TRBJ1-1, with a tentative D call TRBD1 (5 bases). This CDR3 region has 14 residues. Trimming cost V 7 bases and J 1 base, with 14 bases left between them. CDR1 is SGHRS and CDR2 is YFSETQ in the germline V gene. This CDR3 is CASQGDYPNTEAFF. In DNA form, the CDR3 reads TGCGCCAGCCAAGGGGACTACCCGAACACTGAAGCTTTCTTT.

This rearrangement joins TRBV4-1 to TRBJ2-5; 10 nucleotides line up with TRBD1. The V and J ends lost 2 bases and 4 bases, in that order; junction bases with no gene match: 4. Germline lookup yields CDR1 MGHRA and CDR2 YSYEKL. This CDR3 spans 15 amino acids. CDR3 region: CASSQRDRGLETQYF. CDR3 DNA: TGCGCCAGCAGCCAACGGGACAGGGGCTTAGAGACCCAGTACTTC.

This rearrangement joins TRBV15 to TRBJ1-2; TRBD1 is a possible D gene (5 bases). CDR1 is LNHNV, CDR2 YYDKDF, per germline (reference sequence). The V gene lost 4 bases and the J gene lost 5 bases, with 8 bases spanning the gap. This CDR3 contains 12 residues. In DNA form, the CDR3 reads TGTGCCACCAGCAACAGGAATTATGGCTACACCTTC. Its translation: CATSNRNYGYTF.

This rearrangement joins TRBV11-3 to TRBJ2-3; the D gene is possibly TRBD1 (5 bases). CDR1 is SGHNT and CDR2 is YENEEA in the germline V gene. The CDR3 totals 15 residues. V lost 1 base and J 4 bases, leaving 12 bases between the germline ends. DNA of the CDR3: TGTGCCAGCAGCTTAGGGACATCGGCTTCAGATACGCAGTATTTT. This sequence encodes CASSLGTSASDTQYF.

This clone has a single count. This may come from a read error, since a much larger clone is one base off. CDR3: CASSLDRANTGELFF. In DNA form, the CDR3 reads TGTGCCAGCAGCTTAGACAGGGCTAACACCGGGGAGCTGTTTTTT. The chain uses TRBV7-9 and TRBJ2-2; D possibly corresponds to TRBD1 (6 bases). The CDR3 totals 15 residues. Germline lookup yields CDR1 SEHNR and CDR2 FQNEAQ (reference sequence). Trimming removed 1 base at V and 2 bases at J, with 8 bases between.

This rearrangement joins TRBV27 to TRBJ2-5; 8 bases are shared with TRBD2. In germline, CDR1 is MNHEY, CDR2 SMNVEV (reference sequence). Trimming at V came to 5 bases and at J to 5 bases, leaving 7 bases not matched to a gene. The CDR3 sequence is 14 residues long. The CDR3 bases are TGTGCCAGCAGTCGGCGGGGGGACGGGGAGACCCAGTACTTC. Translated, it gives CASSRRGDGETQYF.

The chain combines TRBV28 with TRBJ2-7; D might be TRBD2 (6 bases). Trimming cost V 5 bases and J 4 bases, with 21 bases left between them. CDR3 length: 16 residues. Germline-derived CDR1 and CDR2 are MDHEN and SYDVKM. As DNA, the CDR3 is TGTGCCAGCAGTCTCCTACTTAGCGGAGAACCTTACGAGCAGTACTTC. This codes for CASSLLLSGEPYEQYF.

In its sample, this clone was seen once. The rearrangement joins TRBV19 to TRBJ2-5, with TRBD1 matching over 9 bases. The CDR3 has 16 residues. V shed 0 bases, J shed 5 bases, and the junction held 7 bases outside the gene matches. Germline V lookup: CDR1 LNHDA, CDR2 SQIVND (reference sequence). CDR3 sequence reads: CASSIDPNRGRETQYF. CDR3 bases: TGTGCCAGTAGTATAGATCCGAACAGGGGGCGTGAGACCCAGTACTTC.

The chain is built from TRBV4-3 and TRBJ2-7, with a tentative D call TRBD2 (5 bases). The CDR3 has 13 residues. The V and J ends lost 0 bases and 6 bases respectively, with 9 bases between them. Per the germline V gene, CDR1 is LGHNA and CDR2 is YSLEER. The CDR3 loop is CASSQDRETEQYF. The DNA of the CDR3 is TGCGCCAGCAGCCAAGATAGGGAGACCGAGCAGTACTTC.